This TCR beta chain was obtained from a study of lymphopenia after photon versus proton radiotherapy. Regarding the study as a whole: After the lymphocyte nadir, photon-treated repertoires showed oligoclonal expansion, especially of CD8+ Temra cells. Authors raise, but do not show, better survival with proton therapy. Photon-treated patients lost naive T cells and TCR diversity; proton-treated stayed stable. In patients who died, overall survival fell as post-nadir TCR diversity dropped more.

The CDR3 is made up of 12 amino acids. Germline values: CDR1 SGHAT, CDR2 FQNNGV. Trimming cost V 5 bases and J 8 bases, with 12 bases left between them. Concerning this clone: Antigen: not known.

TCRdb's copy holds only in-frame clones and misses some; the assay was immunoSEQ multiplex PCR. Of some 21,000 clones in the sample, 85% were seen once. The genes are TRBV11-2 and TRBJ1-1; the D gene is possibly TRBD1 (6 bases). Sequenced material: peripheral blood, taken from a patient treated with photon-based radiotherapy. The TCR was taken from a man aged 55 to 70 with pancreatic cancer. The CDR3 nucleotides are TGTGCCAGCAGCCCGCGGGGGCACGAAGCTTTCTTT. The encoded protein is CASSPRGHEAFF. Supplemented by reference TRBV11-2 and TRBJ1-1, the full variable domain reads EAGVAQSPRYKIIEKRQSVAFWCNPISGHATLYWYQQILGQGPKLLIQFQNNGVVDDSQLPKDRFSAERLKGVDSTLKIQPAKLEDSAVYLCASSPRGHEAFFGQGTRLTVV.